This note documents a single T cell receptor (beta chain) sequence. Its target is unknown. This entry comes from a study of shared clonotypes between healthy human individuals. Trimming shortened V by 1 base and J by 2 bases, and 10 bases separated the two germline ends. CDR1 and CDR2 (germline): MGHRA, YSYEKL. The CDR3 totals 15 residues. Terminally differentiated effector memory CD45RA+ cells were excluded from the naive CD8 cells, which were CD45RO-negative and positively selected for CCR7. Findings of the study overall: Having only a few donors restricted how much genetic and exposure-history diversity was captured.

In the authors' methods: Sequence data from immunoSEQ were junction-only and lacked quality scores; consequently, filtering differed. Only in-frame clones appear in the TCRdb table, and some are missing; sequencing was by immunoSEQ multiplex PCR. D and trimming come from the DNA, and the V and J calls and clone size come from that table. The sample shows around 600,000 clones, approximately 95% of them seen only once. The rearrangement links TRBV4-1 to TRBJ2-3; D gene unclear. This TCR derives from a woman in her 30s in good health. Sequencing input: naive CD8+ T cells sorted from blood. CDR3 loop: CASSQVFRHTDTQYF. CDR3 in DNA: TGCGCCAGCAGCCAAGTTTTTAGGCACACAGATACGCAGTATTTT.